This T cell receptor beta chain emerged from a study of T-cell reconstitution after alpha-beta-depleted transplantation in children. Unique molecular identifiers tagged the TCRbeta library. TCRdb called the PCR reads again in MiXCR, with one record for every CDR3 protein. Found here are under 850,000 distinct CDR3 sequences, around 14% of them singletons; the top ten hold approximately 0.8%. Overall study findings and caveats: Surviving recipient T cells and thymic progenitors underlay high day-60 TCRbeta diversity in some patients. Among T cells one year after transplant, newly produced cells accounted for most counts and diversity.

Remarks on this clonotype: What it binds is not known.

Germline V CDR1 and CDR2: SGHRS, YFSETQ. V shed 3 bases and J shed 3 bases, with 7 bases lying between them. The CDR3 covers 13 residues. The sequence was obtained from a girl aged 2-10 years with congenital amegakaryocytic thrombocytopenia, due to receive a stem cell transplant. The V call is TRBV5-1, the J call TRBJ2-1; D is ambiguous. The source was PBMCs, collected before TCRalphabeta/CD19-depleted stem cell transplant. The CDR3 DNA reads as TGCGCCAGCAGCTCGATAGACTACAATGAGCAGTTCTTC. Its translation: CASSSIDYNEQFF.